This T cell receptor beta chain derives from a study of blood T cell repertoires in COVID-19. For the study at large: Sources were T cells, B-cell-depleted T cells, or PBMCs; the material itself was cDNA or gDNA.

The CDR3 contains 13 residues. V lost 4 bases, J lost 6 bases, and 12 bases lay in between. The V gene's germline CDR1 is SQVTM and CDR2 ANQGSEA. Per the study methods: By means of reference gene primer amplification, nucleated cell counts were estimated. Profiling relied on immunoSEQ multiplex PCR, and the TCRdb table lists in-frame clones only, not all of them. V, J and clone size derive from that table, while D and trimming were established from the DNA sequence. The table lists 250,000 to 400,000 clones, under 90% of them singletons. The sample taken for sequencing was peripheral blood. J is TRBJ1-4 and V is TRBV29-1; tentative D call: TRBD1 (5 bases). The receptor comes from a woman under 40 with COVID-19, enrolled during active disease. CDR3 sequence: CSVVRGGDEKLFF. The CDR3 DNA reads TGCAGCGTTGTAAGGGGAGGAGATGAAAAACTGTTTTTT.